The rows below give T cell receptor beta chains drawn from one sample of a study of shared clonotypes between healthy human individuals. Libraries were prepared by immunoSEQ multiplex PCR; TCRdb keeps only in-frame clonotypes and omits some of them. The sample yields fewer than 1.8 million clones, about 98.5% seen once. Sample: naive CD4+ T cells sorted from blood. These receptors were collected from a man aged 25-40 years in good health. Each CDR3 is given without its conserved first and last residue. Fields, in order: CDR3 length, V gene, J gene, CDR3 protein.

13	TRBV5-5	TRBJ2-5	ASSLATGTGETQY
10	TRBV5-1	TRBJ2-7	ASSLGTYEQY
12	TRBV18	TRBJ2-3	ASSHDRSTDTQY
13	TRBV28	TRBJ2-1	ASPPPGLPYNEQF
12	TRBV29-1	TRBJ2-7	SAGLAGGYYEQY
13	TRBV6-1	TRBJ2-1	ASSESHPGHDEQF
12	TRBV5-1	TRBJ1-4	ASSLVGGDEKLF
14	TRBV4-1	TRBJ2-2	ASRAGRPSNTGELF
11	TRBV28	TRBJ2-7	ASSLPGAYEQY
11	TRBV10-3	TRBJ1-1	AISEDVTTEAF
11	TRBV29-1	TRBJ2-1	SVIEGTYNEQF
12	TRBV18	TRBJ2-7	ASSPTGTELEQY
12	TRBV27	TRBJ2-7	ASSLSGDSYEQY
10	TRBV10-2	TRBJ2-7	ASSAFSYEQY
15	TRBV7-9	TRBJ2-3	ASSLAGTSFGTDTQY
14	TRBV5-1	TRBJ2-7	ASSLEAGQGFYEQY
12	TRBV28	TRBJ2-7	ASAPPRAPYEQY